The 5 T cell receptor beta chains below come from one sample, sequenced in a study of OX40 agonist ivuxolimab in advanced cancers. Clones were read by immunoSEQ multiplex PCR, and TCRdb kept only the in-frame ones, dropping some. The repertoire includes about 93,000 clones, just over 90% of them detected once, and about 0.51% sits in the top ten. The sequenced sample was CD4+ or CD8+ T cells sorted from blood, obtained in a trial of the OX40 agonist ivuxolimab. Every receptor here comes from an adult with an advanced solid tumor such as melanoma, head and neck, liver or kidney cancer.

The V call is TRBV11-2, the J call TRBJ2-2; D remains ambiguous. CDR3 length: 12 amino acids. Germline V gene data show CDR1 as SGHAT and CDR2 as FQNNGV. With 3 bases removed from V and 6 bases from J, the gap between germline ends came to 5 bases. This CDR3 reads CASSFISGELFF. CDR3 nucleotide sequence: TGTGCCAGCAGCTTCATATCCGGGGAGCTGTTTTTT. Full variable domain (remainder filled in from reference TRBV11-2 and TRBJ2-2): EAGVAQSPRYKIIEKRQSVAFWCNPISGHATLYWYQQILGQGPKLLIQFQNNGVVDDSQLPKDRFSAERLKGVDSTLKIQPAKLEDSAVYLCASSFISGELFFGEGSRLTVL.

The chain joins TRBV6-5 to TRBJ2-3, with 8 nucleotides matching TRBD2. V lost 6 bases, J lost 7 bases, and 12 bases stayed unmatched. CDR1 is MNHEY and CDR2 is SVGAGI in the germline V gene. This CDR3 contains 15 residues. The CDR3 nucleotides are TGTGCCAGCAGAGGACTAGCAGGTTTCTCAAATACGCAGTATTTT. As protein: CASRGLAGFSNTQYF.

The chain uses TRBV4-1 and TRBJ2-7, with TRBD2 matching over 8 bases. CDR1 and CDR2 (germline): MGHRA, YSYEKL. The trim removed 4 bases at V and 1 base at J, leaving 12 bases unmatched. The CDR3 length is 17 residues. The CDR3 sequence is CASSLETGGRRSYEQYF. CDR3 DNA: TGCGCCAGCAGCCTCGAAACGGGGGGGAGGAGGTCCTACGAGCAGTACTTC.

V is TRBV7-1 and J is TRBJ2-7, with 9 bases that match TRBD1. TRBV7-1 is recorded as an ORF, its role being uncertain. The V segment lost 4 bases and the J segment 4 bases; nucleotides outside the gene matches: 11. CDR3 length: 16 residues. CDR3 in DNA: TGTGCCAGCAGCTTAGGGAGACAGGGGGTCAGGTACGAGCAGTACTTC. Translated: CASSLGRQGVRYEQYF.

The V and J genes are TRBV4-1 and TRBJ2-7, with 10 bases aligning to TRBD2. CDR1 and CDR2 from the germline V gene are MGHRA and YSYEKL. This CDR3 has 15 amino acids. V shed 2 bases and J 4 bases; nucleotides not matched to a gene: 5. Here the CDR3 DNA reads TGCGCCAGCAGCCAACACGGGACTAGCGAGTACGAGCAGTACTTC. Translating it yields CASSQHGTSEYEQYF.